The present TCR beta chain was sequenced within a study of beta chain features in type 1 diabetes listed by TCRdb under 2018. For context, the study as a whole: Patients and healthy donors did not differ in mean age, gender distribution, total cell number or subset yield. Regulatory and stem cell-like memory subsets were obtained from only 8 patients and roughly 8 healthy donors, while naive and central memory subsets were obtained from all 28 donors. A total of about 110 million sorted cells were examined across all samples, and the number of cells per subset was strongly correlated with RNA yield. In the study, TCRB repertoires of sorted circulating CD4+ T cell subsets from recently diagnosed type 1 diabetes patients were compared with those of matched healthy donors. The paper as a whole reports these results and caveats: Because small numbers of individuals were included in the HLA sub-analyses, any influence of HLA type on TCRB rearrangement was left unresolved. At VDJ recombination sites, patients with type 1 diabetes made fewer insertions and deleted more nucleotides, a pattern implying thymic rearrangement abnormalities. Naive, central memory and regulatory TCRB repertoires appeared to be more similar among patients than among healthy donors. Type 1 diabetes patients showed a moderate but significant shortening of TCRB CDR3 length in all four CD4+ subsets. Because cDNA rather than genomic DNA was sequenced, highly expressing activated cells could have been over-represented, although no difference in activation and CD3 levels was found between groups. Shorter templates might be favored by PCR, yet because patient and control samples were amplified and corrected together, any such skew would affect both groups equally.

Concerning this clone itself: Its antigen specificity is not known. No much larger clone exists at a distance of one base, and base qualities are not known.

From each donor, a single peripheral blood sample of about 110 mL on average was drawn into heparinised tubes. A BD FACSAria II was used to sort naive, central memory, regulatory and stem cell-like memory CD4+ T cells with a panel that included CD45RO, CCR7, CD25, CD127, CD95 and CD27. All sorted populations exceeded 98% purity. PBMCs were separated immediately by Lymphoprep density gradient centrifugation and were stained directly, without being cultured. So that batch effects would be minimized, each experiment stained and sorted samples in pairs, pairing one healthy donor with one patient. The entire isolated RNA was reverse transcribed using the High Capacity cDNA Reverse Transcription Kit, and thus expressed TCRB transcripts were sequenced. Deep immunoSEQ sequencing was performed on naive, central memory and regulatory T cell samples, with an average of about 3.6 million total reads per sample. After sorted cells were lysed in RLT buffer, RNA was extracted with DNase-treated RNeasy Micro or Mini kits, with the choice depending on cell number. To prevent cross-contamination, every cell subset was processed on its own, while patient and healthy donor samples were processed together. The immunoSEQ multiplex PCR was used to amplify TCRB sequences from cDNA, generating 87-bp fragments that spanned the CDR3 region. Sequencing of the amplicons was done on the Illumina HiSeq platform. The authors' pipeline ran thus. Synthetic template baselines were used to correct PCR bias computationally, reads within Hamming distance 2 were collapsed, and singletons that could not be merged were discarded. By aligning reads against IMGT, V, D and J genes, CDR3 length, and insertions or deletions at six rearrangement sites were assigned. Within each subset, clonotype counts were normalized to sorted cell number, and only after that were true diversity and Gini coefficients computed with the tcR R package. The overlap coefficient, calculated on TCRB nucleotide sequences, was used to quantify repertoire sharing. Out-of-frame TCRB sequences from naive cells were analyzed as a proxy for the pre-selection repertoire. Entries here come from immuneACCESS through TCRdb and include only in-frame sequences with V and J called. Some clones fail to appear in such tables; in the studies checked, an unresolved V gene covers under half of the shortfall, and the cause of the remainder is unknown. Clonal size and the V and J genes are those of that table, whereas D and trimming came from the DNA. Present in this sample are hundreds of thousands of clones, over 13% of which were seen just once. Around 0.04% of the sample is taken by the ten largest.

The receptor comes from a man younger than 30 with type 1 diabetes. The sample consisted of naive CD4+ T cells from blood. The label giving this sample's cell subset or site can be read as: true naive CD4+ T cells.

The DNA is as follows: TGTGCCAGCAGCCTAAATGGAGAATACTCACCCCTCCACTTT. Its product reads: CASSLNGEYSPLHF. The sequence links TRBV9 to TRBJ1-6; a confident D gene designation cannot be given. The V end loses 4 bases and the J end loses 10 bases, and a stretch of 15 bases separates them. As encoded in the germline V gene, CDR1 is SGDLS while CDR2 is YYNGEE. Including cysteine and phenylalanine, the CDR3 has 14 amino acids. Just the 42-base CDR3 DNA is kept, in frame starting at base 1.